These 22 T cell receptor beta chains were sequenced from one sample in a study of shared clonotypes between healthy human individuals. Sequencing was performed with immunoSEQ multiplex PCR; in TCRdb, only in-frame clones are kept and a portion is missing. This sample yields about half a million clones, of which 79% are seen a single time; approximately 12% belongs to the top ten. The sequenced sample was PBMCs. The receptor set was obtained from a woman between 40 and 55 years old in good health. Some clones in this sample may be carry-over from other donors' samples.

This clone was found once. CDR3: CASSRPGLANTGELFF. CDR3 DNA sequence: TGTGCCAGCAGCCGTCCGGGACTAGCGAACACCGGGGAGCTGTTTTTT. V is TRBV7-9 and J is TRBJ2-2, with 8 bases fitting TRBD2. The junction had 5 bases not matched to a gene; V was cut back by 5 bases and J by 0 bases. The CDR3 spans 16 residues. The germline CDR1 and CDR2 sequences are SEHNR and FQNEAQ (reference sequence).

The chain uses TRBV5-4 and TRBJ2-7; TRBD2 is a possible D gene (6 bases). The CDR3 is 13 residues long. V lost 1 base and J lost 9, with 14 bases in between. CDR1 is SGHNT and CDR2 is YYREEE in the germline V gene (reference sequence). CDR3 nucleotide sequence: TGTGCCAGCAGCTTGTACCAGGGAGGCGCGCAGTACTTC. It yields the protein CASSLYQGGAQYF.

This rearrangement joins TRBV5-1 to TRBJ2-3, with D unresolved. Germline lookup yields CDR1 SGHRS and CDR2 YFSETQ. Trimming took 0 bases from V and 1 from J, leaving 6 bases between them. There are 14 residues in the CDR3. The CDR3 DNA reads TGCGCCAGCAGCTTGGACTTTGGCACAGATACGCAGTATTTT. This codes for CASSLDFGTDTQYF.

This sequence joins TRBV28 and TRBJ2-1, with 8 nucleotides matching TRBD2. This CDR3 is built from 16 residues. CDR1 is MDHEN, CDR2 SYDVKM, per germline. After removal of 3 bases from V and 2 bases from J, the junction contained 6 bases not matched to a gene. This chain's CDR3 is CASSFGPGLAYNEQFF. The CDR3 region has the DNA TGTGCCAGCAGTTTCGGGCCGGGACTAGCCTACAATGAGCAGTTCTTC.

The V and J genes are TRBV21-1 and TRBJ2-1; the DNA was not used to check the table's D call, TRBD1. TRBV21-1 constitutes a pseudogene. CDR3 length equals 17 residues. In DNA, the CDR3 is TGTGCCAGCAGCAAAGAATTGGGACAGATGAGGTACAATGAGCAGTTCTTC. Translated: CASSKELGQMRYNEQFF.

The chain links TRBV27 to TRBJ2-2; TRBD2 agrees at 12 bases. The germline gives CDR1 MNHEY, CDR2 SMNVEV (reference sequence). The CDR3 runs 19 residues. With 4 bases clipped from V and 0 bases from J, the junction kept 9 bases outside the gene matches. As DNA, the CDR3 is TGTGCCAGCAGTTCCGCTCGGACTAGCGGGAAAGCGAACACCGGGGAGCTGTTTTTT. Translating it yields CASSSARTSGKANTGELFF.

This clone was found once. This chain connects TRBV28 to TRBJ2-7; D might be TRBD1 (6 bases). CDR1 and CDR2 from the germline V gene are MDHEN and SYDVKM. Between the trimmed V and J ends, which lost 8 bases and 0 bases, there was a span of 17 bases. The CDR3 sequence is 15 residues long. CDR3 sequence reads: CASCRRGSRSYEQYF. In DNA, the CDR3 is TGTGCCAGCTGCCGAAGGGGGTCCCGCTCCTACGAGCAGTACTTC.

The rearrangement joins TRBV6-1 to TRBJ2-7, with D possibly being TRBD2 (6 bases). V was clipped by 5 bases and J by 6 bases, with 11 bases between them. This CDR3 spans 12 amino acids. Germline V gene data show CDR1 as MNHNS and CDR2 as SASEGT. The DNA for the CDR3 is TGTGCCAGCAGTTTTGGGGGGTTCGAGCAGTACTTC. This translates into CASSFGGFEQYF.

Only one count was recorded for this clone. This chain links TRBV7-9 with TRBJ1-1; 7 positions match TRBD1. Trimming took 5 bases from V and 6 from J; bases not matched to a gene: 9. Per the germline V gene, CDR1 is SEHNR and CDR2 is FQNEAQ (reference sequence). The CDR3 totals 14 residues. The chain's CDR3 is CASSTRQGPSEAFF. In nucleotides, the CDR3 is TGTGCCAGCAGCACCCGACAGGGACCTTCTGAAGCTTTCTTT.

This chain uses TRBV5-6 with TRBJ1-3; a weak D match, TRBD1 (5 bases). With 1 base removed from V and 2 bases from J, the gap between germline ends came to 10 bases. Germline V gene data show CDR1 as SGHDT and CDR2 as YYEEEE. The CDR3 runs 15 residues. The CDR3 reads CASSLLGEAGNTIYF. For the CDR3, the DNA is TGTGCCAGCAGCTTGTTAGGGGAAGCTGGAAACACCATATATTTT.

The genes are TRBV7-3 and TRBJ2-1, with D possibly TRBD1 on 5 matching bases. V lost 1 base, J lost 2 bases, and 9 bases lay in between. Germline assignment: CDR1 SGHTA and CDR2 FQGTGA. CDR3 length: 15 residues. The DNA of the CDR3 is TGTGCCAGCAGCTTAAGTGGGGCCACCTACAATGAGCAGTTCTTC. This gives the protein CASSLSGATYNEQFF.

The rearrangement uses TRBV30 and TRBJ2-3; 12 bases are a match to TRBD2. With V trimmed by 4 bases and J by 4 bases, 15 bases remained unmatched. There are 18 residues in the CDR3. Germline loops: CDR1 GTSNPN, CDR2 SVGIG (reference sequence). The DNA of the CDR3 is TGTGCCTGGACCTCCCCCCGGTCTAGCGGGAGGGCCGCAGATACGCAGTATTTT. This translates into CAWTSPRSSGRAADTQYF.

This rearrangement joins TRBV18 to TRBJ2-1, with D possibly being TRBD1 or TRBD2 (5 bases each). The CDR3 covers 12 residues. The germline gives CDR1 KGHSH, CDR2 LQKENI. The ends were cut back, 3 bases at V and 8 bases at J, with 8 bases in the middle. CDR3 nucleotide sequence: TGTGCCAGCTCACCGGGACCTCATGAGCAGTTCTTC. It translates to CASSPGPHEQFF.

This clone came up once. Other DNA variants within this sample encode the same CDR3. This sequence joins TRBV5-6 and TRBJ2-5; D possibly corresponds to TRBD2 (5 bases). The V gene's germline CDR1 is SGHDT and CDR2 YYEEEE. Between the trimmed V and J ends, which lost 0 bases and 11 bases, there was a span of 11 bases. The CDR3 is made up of 12 amino acids. The CDR3 DNA follows: TGTGCCAGCAGCTTGGGGGGAGCGGAGCAGTACTTC. Residues: CASSLGGAEQYF. The full variable domain, completed using reference TRBV5-6 and TRBJ2-5, is DAGVTQSPTHLIKTRGQQVTLRCSPKSGHDTVSWYQQALGQGPQFIFQYYEEEERQRGNFPDRFSGHQFPNYSSELNVNALLLGDSALYLCASSLGGAEQYFGPGTRLLVL.

This chain links TRBV15 with TRBJ2-4; perhaps D is TRBD1 or TRBD2 (5 bases each). Germline V gene lookup returns CDR1 LNHNV and CDR2 YYDKDF (reference sequence). With 4 bases removed from V and 0 bases from J, the gap between germline ends came to 19 bases. This CDR3 has 18 residues. CDR3 coding DNA: TGTGCCACCAGCACCCCCCCTCCGGGACCCCTAGCCAAAAACATTCAGTACTTC. Residues: CATSTPPPGPLAKNIQYF.

The rearrangement links TRBV29-1 to TRBJ2-2; D ambiguous. There are 14 residues in the CDR3. The V end lost 1 base, the J end lost 3 bases, and 9 bases lay between the germline ends. Germline loops: CDR1 SQVTM, CDR2 ANQGSEA. CDR3 nucleotide sequence: TGCAGCGTTGAAGGCGGCTGGGACACCGGGGAGCTGTTTTTT. As protein: CSVEGGWDTGELFF.

On this clone itself: Other nucleotide sequences from this sample produce the same CDR3. The genes are TRBV5-1 and TRBJ1-3; D call uncertain. V lost 0 bases to trimming and J lost 0 bases, with 10 bases between them. The CDR3 has 16 amino acids. Germline CDR1 is SGHRS and CDR2 is YFSETQ. CDR3 nucleotide sequence: TGCGCCAGCAGCTTGGCACCGACGAGCTCTGGAAACACCATATATTTT. Translation: CASSLAPTSSGNTIYF.

CDR3 nucleotide sequence: TGTGCCAGCAGCTCAGCCGCCACAGTCGGATTGGAGACCCAGTACTTC. Amino acid sequence: CASSSAATVGLETQYF. The chain recombines TRBV7-6 with TRBJ2-5; D call uncertain. V lost 4 bases and J 5 bases, leaving 20 bases between the germline ends. This CDR3 is built from 16 residues. Germline V gives CDR1 SGHVS, CDR2 FNYEAQ.

The chain employs TRBV7-6 and TRBJ2-5; 8 bases are a match to TRBD1. The CDR3 contains 15 residues. Trimming at V came to 0 bases and at J to 2 bases, leaving 2 bases not matched to a gene. Germline V gives CDR1 SGHVS, CDR2 FNYEAQ. CDR3 DNA: TGTGCCAGCAGCTTAGCCCGGACAGGGCAAGAGACCCAGTACTTC. Translating it yields CASSLARTGQETQYF.

This clone was seen just once. This chain connects TRBV28 to TRBJ2-7; the D gene could be TRBD1 or TRBD2 (5 bases each). The germline V gene has CDR1 MDHEN and CDR2 SYDVKM. The germline V and J ends were trimmed by 6 bases and 1 base, with 16 bases remaining between them. The CDR3 covers 15 residues. In nucleotides, the CDR3 is TGTGCCAGCAGCCGCCCCGGGACGGTGTCCTACGAGCAGTACTTC. This codes for CASSRPGTVSYEQYF.

The chain links TRBV9 to TRBJ2-3, with TRBD2 matching 14 bases. The J segment lost 4 bases and the V segment lost 0 bases, leaving 1 base of the junction unmatched. From germline, CDR1 is SGDLS and CDR2 YYNGEE. The CDR3 has 16 amino acids. CDR3 region: CASSVEGLAGADTQYF. DNA for the CDR3: TGTGCCAGCAGCGTAGAGGGACTAGCGGGAGCAGATACGCAGTATTTT.

The table lists this clone with a few counts. The chain recombines TRBV5-1 with TRBJ2-1; a possible D gene is TRBD2 (6 bases). V lost 4 bases and J lost 3, with 14 bases in between. CDR3 size: 15 residues. Germline CDR1 is SGHRS and CDR2 is YFSETQ. The CDR3 loop is CASSPTASDYNEQFF. The CDR3 DNA follows: TGCGCCAGCAGCCCCACCGCTAGCGACTACAATGAGCAGTTCTTC.